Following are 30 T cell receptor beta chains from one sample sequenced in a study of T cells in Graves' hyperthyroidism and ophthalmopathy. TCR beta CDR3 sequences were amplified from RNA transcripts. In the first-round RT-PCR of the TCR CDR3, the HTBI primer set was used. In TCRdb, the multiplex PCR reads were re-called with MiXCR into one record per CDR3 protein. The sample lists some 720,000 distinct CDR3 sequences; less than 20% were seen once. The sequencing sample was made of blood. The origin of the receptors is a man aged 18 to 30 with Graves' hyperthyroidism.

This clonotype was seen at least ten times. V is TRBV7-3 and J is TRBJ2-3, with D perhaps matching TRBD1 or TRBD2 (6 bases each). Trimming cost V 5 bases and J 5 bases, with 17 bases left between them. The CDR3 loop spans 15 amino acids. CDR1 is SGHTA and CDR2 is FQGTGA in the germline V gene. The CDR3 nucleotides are TGTGCCAGCAGCCACTGGGGGGCCAGTAAAGATACGCAGTATTTT. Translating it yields CASSHWGASKDTQYF.

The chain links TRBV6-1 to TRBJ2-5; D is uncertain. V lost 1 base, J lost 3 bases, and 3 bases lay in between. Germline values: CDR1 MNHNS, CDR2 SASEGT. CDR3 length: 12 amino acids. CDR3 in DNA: TGTGCCAGCAGTGAAGACAAAGAGACCCAGTACTTC. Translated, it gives CASSEDKETQYF.

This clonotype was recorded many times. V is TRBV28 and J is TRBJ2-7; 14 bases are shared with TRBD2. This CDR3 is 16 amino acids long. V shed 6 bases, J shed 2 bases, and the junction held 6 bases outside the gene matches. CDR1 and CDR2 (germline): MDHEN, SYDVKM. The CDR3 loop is CASRPGLAGGTYEQYF. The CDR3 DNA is TGTGCCAGCAGACCTGGACTAGCGGGAGGAACCTACGAGCAGTACTTC.

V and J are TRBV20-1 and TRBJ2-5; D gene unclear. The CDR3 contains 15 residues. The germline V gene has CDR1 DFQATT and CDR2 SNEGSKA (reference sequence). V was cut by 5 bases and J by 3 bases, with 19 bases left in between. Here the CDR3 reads CSAARRLGPEETQYF. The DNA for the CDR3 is TGCAGTGCTGCACGGCGGCTCGGGCCAGAAGAGACCCAGTACTTC.

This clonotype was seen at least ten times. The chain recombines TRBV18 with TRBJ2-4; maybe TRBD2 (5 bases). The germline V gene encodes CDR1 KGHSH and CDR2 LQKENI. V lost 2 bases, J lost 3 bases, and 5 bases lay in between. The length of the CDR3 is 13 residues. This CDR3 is CASSPGSKNIQYF. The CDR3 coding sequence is TGTGCCAGCTCACCAGGGAGCAAAAACATTCAGTACTTC.

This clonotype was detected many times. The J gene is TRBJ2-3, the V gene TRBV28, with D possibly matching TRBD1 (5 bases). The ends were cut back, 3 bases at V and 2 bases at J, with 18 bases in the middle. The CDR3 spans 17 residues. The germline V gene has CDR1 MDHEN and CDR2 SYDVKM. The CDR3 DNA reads TGTGCCAGCAGTTTTGAAGGGGAAGGAAGATACACAGATACGCAGTATTTT. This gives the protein CASSFEGEGRYTDTQYF. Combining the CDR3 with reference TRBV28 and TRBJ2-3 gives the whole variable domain DVKVTQSSRYLVKRTGEKVFLECVQDMDHENMFWYRQDPGLGLRLIYFSYDVKMKEKGDIPEGYSVSREKKERFSLILESASTNQTSMYLCASSFEGEGRYTDTQYFGPGTRLTVL.

In DNA, the CDR3 is TGTGCCAGCAGCAGAGGGGGGACAGGCTACAATGAGCAGTTCTTC. Its protein is CASSRGGTGYNEQFF. This chain uses TRBV7-8 with TRBJ2-1; 8 nucleotides agree with TRBD1. There are 15 residues in the CDR3. With V trimmed by 5 bases and J by 3 bases, 6 bases remained unmatched. The V gene's germline CDR1 is SGHVS and CDR2 FQNEAQ.

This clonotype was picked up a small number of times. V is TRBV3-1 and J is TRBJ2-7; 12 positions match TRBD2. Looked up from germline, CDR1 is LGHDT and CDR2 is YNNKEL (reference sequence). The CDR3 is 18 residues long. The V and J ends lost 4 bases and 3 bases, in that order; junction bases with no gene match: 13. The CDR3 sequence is CASSPQDPTSGRFYEQYF. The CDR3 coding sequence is TGTGCCAGCAGCCCTCAAGACCCGACTAGCGGGAGATTCTACGAGCAGTACTTC.

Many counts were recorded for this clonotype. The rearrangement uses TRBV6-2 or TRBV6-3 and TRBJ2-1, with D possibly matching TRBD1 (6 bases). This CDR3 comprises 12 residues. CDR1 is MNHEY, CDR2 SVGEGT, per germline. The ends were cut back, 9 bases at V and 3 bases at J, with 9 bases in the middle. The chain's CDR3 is CASRQVYNEQFF. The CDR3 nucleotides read TGTGCCAGTCGACAGGTCTACAATGAGCAGTTCTTC.

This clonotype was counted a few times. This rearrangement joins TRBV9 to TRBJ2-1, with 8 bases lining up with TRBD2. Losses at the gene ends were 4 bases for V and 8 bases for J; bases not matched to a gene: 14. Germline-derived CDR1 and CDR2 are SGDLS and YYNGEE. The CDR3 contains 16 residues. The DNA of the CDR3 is TGTGCCAGCAGCCTGACGGGCCGGGAGGGTTACCATGAGCAGTTCTTC. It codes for CASSLTGREGYHEQFF.

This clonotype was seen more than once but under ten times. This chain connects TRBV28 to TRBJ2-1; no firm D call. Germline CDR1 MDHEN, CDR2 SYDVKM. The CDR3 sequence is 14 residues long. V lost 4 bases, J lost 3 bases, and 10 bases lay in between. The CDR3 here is CASSYSPVYNEQFF. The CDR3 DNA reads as TGTGCCAGCAGTTACAGCCCCGTCTACAATGAGCAGTTCTTC.

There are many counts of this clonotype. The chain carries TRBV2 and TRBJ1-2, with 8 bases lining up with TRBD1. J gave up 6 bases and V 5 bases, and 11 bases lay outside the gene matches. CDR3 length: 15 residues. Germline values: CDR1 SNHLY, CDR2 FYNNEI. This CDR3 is CASSITGGQGDGYTF. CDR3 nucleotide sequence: TGTGCCAGCAGTATAACAGGCGGACAGGGTGATGGCTACACCTTC.

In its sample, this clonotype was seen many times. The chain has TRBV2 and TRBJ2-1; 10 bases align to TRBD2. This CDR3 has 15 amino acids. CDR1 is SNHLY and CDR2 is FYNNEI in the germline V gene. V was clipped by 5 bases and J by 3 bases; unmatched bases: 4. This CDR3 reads CASSSGLASYNEQFF. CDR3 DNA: TGTGCCAGCAGTTCGGGACTAGCGAGCTACAATGAGCAGTTCTTC. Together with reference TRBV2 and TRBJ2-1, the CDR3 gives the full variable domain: EPEVTQTPSHQVTQMGQEVILRCVPISNHLYFYWYRQILGQKVEFLVSFYNNEISEKSEIFDDQFSVERPDGSNFTLKIRSTKLEDSAMYFCASSSGLASYNEQFFGPGTRLTVL.

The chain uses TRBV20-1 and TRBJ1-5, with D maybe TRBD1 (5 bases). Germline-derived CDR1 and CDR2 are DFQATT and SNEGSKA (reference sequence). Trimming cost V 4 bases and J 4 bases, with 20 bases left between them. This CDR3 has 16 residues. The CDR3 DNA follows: TGCAGTGCTACAGAAACCGGGACTGGGAGAAATCAGCCCCAGCATTTT. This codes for CSATETGTGRNQPQHF.

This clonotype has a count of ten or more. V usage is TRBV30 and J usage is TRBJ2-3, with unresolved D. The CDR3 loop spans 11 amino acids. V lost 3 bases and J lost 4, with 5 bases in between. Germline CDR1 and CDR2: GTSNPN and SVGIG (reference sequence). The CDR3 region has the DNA TGTGCCTGGAGGGGCCCAGATACGCAGTATTTT. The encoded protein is CAWRGPDTQYF.

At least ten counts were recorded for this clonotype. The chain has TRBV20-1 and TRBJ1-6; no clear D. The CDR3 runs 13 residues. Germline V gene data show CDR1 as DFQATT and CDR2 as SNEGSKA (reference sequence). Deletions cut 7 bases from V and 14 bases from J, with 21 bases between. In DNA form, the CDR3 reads TGCAGTGGCCCAGACAAAGGCAATTCGGCCCTCCACTTT. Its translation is CSGPDKGNSALHF.

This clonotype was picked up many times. CDR3 sequence: CASSYQTSGGYNEQFF. CDR3 bases: TGTGCCAGCAGTTACCAGACTAGCGGAGGGTACAATGAGCAGTTCTTC. The rearrangement links TRBV6-6 to TRBJ2-1; 9 nucleotides line up with TRBD2. The CDR3 has 16 amino acids. Germline CDR1 is MNHNY and CDR2 is SVGAGI (reference sequence). V was clipped by 2 bases and J by 4 bases; unmatched bases: 6.

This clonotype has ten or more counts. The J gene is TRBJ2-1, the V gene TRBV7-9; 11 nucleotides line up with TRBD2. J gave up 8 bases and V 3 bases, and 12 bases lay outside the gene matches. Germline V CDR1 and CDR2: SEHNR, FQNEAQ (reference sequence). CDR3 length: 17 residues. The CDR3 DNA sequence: TGTGCCAGCAGCTTGTCAGTAGCGGGAGGGTTCGTAGATGAGCAGTTCTTC. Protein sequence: CASSLSVAGGFVDEQFF.

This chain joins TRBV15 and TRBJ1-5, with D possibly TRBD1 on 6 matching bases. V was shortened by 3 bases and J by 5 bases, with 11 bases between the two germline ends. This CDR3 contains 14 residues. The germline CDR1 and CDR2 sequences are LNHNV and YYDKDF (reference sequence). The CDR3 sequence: CATSRLRGDQPQHF. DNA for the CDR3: TGTGCCACCAGCAGGCTTAGGGGGGATCAGCCCCAGCATTTT.

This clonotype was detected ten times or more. CDR3 nucleotides: TGTGCCAGCAGTTTGCGTCGATTAGCGGGTGGGACAGATACGCAGTATTTT. Protein sequence: CASSLRRLAGGTDTQYF. The J gene is TRBJ2-3, the V gene TRBV28; 7 positions agree with TRBD2. V shed 3 bases and J 3 bases; nucleotides not matched to a gene: 12. CDR3 size: 17 residues. Germline CDR1 is MDHEN and CDR2 is SYDVKM.

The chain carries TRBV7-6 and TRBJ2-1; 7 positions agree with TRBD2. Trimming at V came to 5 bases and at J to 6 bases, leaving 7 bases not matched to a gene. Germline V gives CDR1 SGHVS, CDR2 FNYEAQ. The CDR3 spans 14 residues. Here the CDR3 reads CASSAELASNEQFF. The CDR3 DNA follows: TGTGCCAGCAGCGCAGAACTAGCGAGCAATGAGCAGTTCTTC. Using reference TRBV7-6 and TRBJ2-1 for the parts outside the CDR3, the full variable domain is GAGVSQSPRYKVTKRGQDVALRCDPISGHVSLYWYRQALGQGPEFLTYFNYEAQQDKSGLPNDRFSAERPEGSISTLTIQRTEQRDSAMYRCASSAELASNEQFFGPGTRLTVL.

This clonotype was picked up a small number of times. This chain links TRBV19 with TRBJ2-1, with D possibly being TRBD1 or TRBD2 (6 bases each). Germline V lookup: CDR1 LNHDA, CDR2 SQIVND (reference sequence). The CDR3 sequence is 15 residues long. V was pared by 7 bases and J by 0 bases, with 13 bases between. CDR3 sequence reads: CASNVGGGSYNEQFF. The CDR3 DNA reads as TGTGCCAGTAACGTAGGGGGAGGCTCCTACAATGAGCAGTTCTTC.

CDR3 region: CAIHSGLAGVETQYF. The CDR3 DNA is TGTGCCATCCACTCGGGACTAGCGGGAGTAGAGACCCAGTACTTC. The chain is built from TRBV9 and TRBJ2-5, with 14 nucleotides matching TRBD2. Trimming at V came to 9 bases and at J to 4 bases, leaving 8 bases not matched to a gene. The CDR3 runs to 15 residues. Germline assignment: CDR1 SGDLS and CDR2 YYNGEE. Full variable domain (rest looked up from reference TRBV9 and TRBJ2-5): DSGVTQTPKHLITATGQRVTLRCSPRSGDLSVYWYQQSLDQGLQFLIQYYNGEERAKGNILERFSAQQFPDLHSELNLSSLELGDSALYFCAIHSGLAGVETQYFGPGTRLLVL.

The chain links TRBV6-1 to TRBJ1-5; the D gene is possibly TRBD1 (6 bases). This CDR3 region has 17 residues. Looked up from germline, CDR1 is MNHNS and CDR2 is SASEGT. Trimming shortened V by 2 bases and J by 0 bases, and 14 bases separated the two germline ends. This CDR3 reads CASSENLGQISNQPQHF. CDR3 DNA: TGTGCCAGCAGTGAAAATCTTGGACAGATTAGCAATCAGCCCCAGCATTTT.

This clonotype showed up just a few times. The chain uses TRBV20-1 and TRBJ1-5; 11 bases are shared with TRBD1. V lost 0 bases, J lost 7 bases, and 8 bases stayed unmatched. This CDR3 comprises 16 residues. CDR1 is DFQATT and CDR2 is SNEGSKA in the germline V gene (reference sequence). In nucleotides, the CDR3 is TGCAGTGCTAGAGACTTAGGACAGGGGGCCGGACAGCCCCAGCATTTT. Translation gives CSARDLGQGAGQPQHF.

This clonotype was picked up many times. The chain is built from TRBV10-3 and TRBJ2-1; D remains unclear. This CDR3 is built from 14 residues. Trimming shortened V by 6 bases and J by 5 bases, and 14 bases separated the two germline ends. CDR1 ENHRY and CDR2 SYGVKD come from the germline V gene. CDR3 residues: CAISPGRLDNEQFF. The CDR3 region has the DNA TGTGCCATCAGCCCCGGACGCCTGGACAATGAGCAGTTCTTC.

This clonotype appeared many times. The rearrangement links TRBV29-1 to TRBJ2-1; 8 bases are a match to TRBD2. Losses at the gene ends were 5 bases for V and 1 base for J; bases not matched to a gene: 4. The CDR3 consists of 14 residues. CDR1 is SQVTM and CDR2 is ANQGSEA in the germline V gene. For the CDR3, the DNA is TGCAGCGTTACAACTAGCGGTTCCTACAATGAGCAGTTCTTC. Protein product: CSVTTSGSYNEQFF.

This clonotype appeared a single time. As DNA, the CDR3 is TGTGCCAGCAGACTCGGGACTAGCGGGAAGGGTGAGCAGTACTTC. Its translation: CASRLGTSGKGEQYF. This rearrangement joins TRBV7-2 to TRBJ2-7, with 13 bases that match TRBD2. The V segment lost 6 bases and the J segment 7 bases; nucleotides outside the gene matches: 9. The CDR3 runs to 15 residues. Germline assignment: CDR1 SGHTA and CDR2 FQGNSA.

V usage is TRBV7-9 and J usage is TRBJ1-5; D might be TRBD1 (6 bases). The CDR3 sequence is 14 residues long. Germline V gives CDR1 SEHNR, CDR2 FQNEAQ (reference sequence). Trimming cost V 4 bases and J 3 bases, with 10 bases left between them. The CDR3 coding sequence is TGTGCCAGCAGCTCGCCAGGGGTCAATCAGCCCCAGCATTTT. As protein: CASSSPGVNQPQHF. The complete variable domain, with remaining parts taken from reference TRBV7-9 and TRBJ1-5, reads DTGVSQNPRHKITKRGQNVTFRCDPISEHNRLYWYRQTLGQGPEFLTYFQNEAQLEKSRLLSDRFSAERPKGSFSTLEIQRTEQGDSAMYLCASSSPGVNQPQHFGDGTRLSIL.

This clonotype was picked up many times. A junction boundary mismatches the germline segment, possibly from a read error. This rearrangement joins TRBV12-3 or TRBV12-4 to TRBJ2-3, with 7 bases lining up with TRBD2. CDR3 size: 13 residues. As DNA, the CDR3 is TGTGCCAGCAGTCCGGGAGGCACAAATACGCAGTATTTT. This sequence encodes CASSPGGTNTQYF.